This T cell receptor beta chain is drawn from a study of T cell responses to AZD1222 COVID-19 vaccine (dated by TCRdb to the early 2020s). Some background on the complete study: AZD1222 recipients given second doses at about 4 weeks or at about 12 weeks were pooled, since spike-specific TCR depth and breadth were not found to differ between the two schedules. Trial participants were enrolled by age into 18-55, 56-69 and 70-plus year subgroups, with approximately 160, 26 and 62 TCR-sequenced participants respectively. A total of 240 or so trial participants underwent TCR sequencing, of whom more than 200 had received two doses of AZD1222 and some 26 had received two doses of the MenACWY control vaccine. What the work shows at the level of the full study, not this receptor alone: The 56-69-year group was small, and its depth increase did not reach significance, likely because of low power. Because no day 14 peak-response samples were available, the repertoires could be characterized only after the peak T cell response. Participants were mostly white British and included more females than males, and it was suggested by the authors that clonal diversity may have been underestimated. The whole spike protein was spanned by vaccine-associated CD4 TCRs, and dominant responses were seen in regions 160-218 and 743-854. Spike-specific TCR breadth and depth rose significantly after two AZD1222 doses compared with day 0 and with MenACWY recipients. Conclusions about previously exposed vaccinees are limited, since just a handful of AZD1222 recipients were seropositive for SARS-CoV-2 at baseline. Reportedly, close to half of the unique spike-specific TCRs recognized epitopes lying outside the regions that are mutated in the B.1.351 and B.1.1.7 variants.

From the germline V gene, CDR1 is SNHLY and CDR2 is FYNNEI. V loses 4 bases at its end and J loses 2 bases; junction bases beyond the gene matches: 3. CDR3 length: 14 amino acids, cysteine to phenylalanine. Left in the record is the CDR3 DNA by itself, 42 bases read in frame from the first base. Explained via the paper, the time point label denotes: baseline before first vaccination. Vaccinee samples were obtained from the UK trials COV001 and COV002, which included a single-blind randomized controlled phase 2/3 trial of AZD1222 (ChAdOx1 nCoV-19) in healthy adults. For TCRbeta chain sequencing, PBMC samples were collected from trial participants at day 0 and at day 28 after the second dose. A note on this clone: Its cognate antigen has yet to be identified. No qualities accompany the bases; no much larger clone lies one base away.

The CDR3 regions of human TCRbeta chains were analyzed by immunosequencing. As for how the authors treated the data: TCRs in the repertoires were compared against a reference library of SARS-CoV-2-specific TCRs that had been generated with the MIRA antigen-specificity platform. Breadth meant the fraction of unique TCRs that were SARS-CoV-2-associated, whereas depth meant the fraction of total T cells that were SARS-CoV-2-associated. Each spike-specific TCR was assigned to its reactive spike region and to a CD4 or CD8 class using the MIRA data. Log10-transformed breadth and depth values were compared by one-way ANOVA with Sidak's multiple comparisons tests. TCRdb's version of the immuneACCESS table is confined to in-frame rearrangements and falls short of the full clone set. An unresolved V gene accounts for under half of the shortfall where checked; the remainder is of unknown origin. V and J calls and clone size come straight from that table; D and trimming were deduced from the DNA. The sample includes about 140,000 clones, with over 75% observed a single time. 4.7% of the sample is taken by the ten largest.

The source was peripheral blood, collected on day 0 of AZD1222 vaccination. This chain is built from TRBV2 and TRBJ2-7; 9 central nucleotides agree with TRBD2. The TCR comes from an adult in good health. The CDR3 protein sequence reads: CASSAGLAPYEQYF. The nucleotide sequence reads TGTGCCAGCAGTGCGGGACTAGCTCCCTACGAGCAGTACTTC. The CDR3, completed at both ends by the reference TRBV2 and TRBJ2-7 genes, gives the full variable domain EPEVTQTPSHQVTQMGQEVILRCVPISNHLYFYWYRQILGQKVEFLVSFYNNEISEKSEIFDDQFSVERPDGSNFTLKIRSTKLEDSAMYFCASSAGLAPYEQYFGPGTRLTVT.